This entry features one TCR beta chain sequence. Its specificity is unknown. This specimen comes from a study of OX40 agonist ivuxolimab in advanced cancers. Study-level background: The study gave patients intravenous ivuxolimab at 0.01 to 10 mg/kg every 2 weeks. Study observations and caveats: Some nonresponders additionally presented with little normalized T-cell clonal expansion.

V was clipped by 4 bases and J by 4 bases, with 20 bases between them. The CDR3 is made up of 16 amino acids. Per germline, CDR1 SGDLS and CDR2 YYNGEE. Clones were sequenced by immunoSEQ multiplex PCR, and TCRdb holds only the in-frame ones, with some missing. The sample records about 79,000 clones, roughly 80% being singletons. Autoimmune disease history or systemic immunosuppression disqualified patients. Researchers took blood at baseline, on cycle 4 day 1, and on cycle 7 day 1. The TCR comes from an adult with an advanced solid tumor such as melanoma, head and neck, liver or kidney cancer. The V and J genes are TRBV9 and TRBJ2-5, with D tentatively TRBD1 or TRBD2 (5 bases each). The specimen was CD4+ or CD8+ T cells sorted from blood, collected in a trial of the OX40 agonist ivuxolimab. The CDR3 region has the DNA TGTGCCAGCAGCCCCGGGGCCTTAGACCACGGAGAGACCCAGTACTTC. Protein sequence: CASSPGALDHGETQYF.